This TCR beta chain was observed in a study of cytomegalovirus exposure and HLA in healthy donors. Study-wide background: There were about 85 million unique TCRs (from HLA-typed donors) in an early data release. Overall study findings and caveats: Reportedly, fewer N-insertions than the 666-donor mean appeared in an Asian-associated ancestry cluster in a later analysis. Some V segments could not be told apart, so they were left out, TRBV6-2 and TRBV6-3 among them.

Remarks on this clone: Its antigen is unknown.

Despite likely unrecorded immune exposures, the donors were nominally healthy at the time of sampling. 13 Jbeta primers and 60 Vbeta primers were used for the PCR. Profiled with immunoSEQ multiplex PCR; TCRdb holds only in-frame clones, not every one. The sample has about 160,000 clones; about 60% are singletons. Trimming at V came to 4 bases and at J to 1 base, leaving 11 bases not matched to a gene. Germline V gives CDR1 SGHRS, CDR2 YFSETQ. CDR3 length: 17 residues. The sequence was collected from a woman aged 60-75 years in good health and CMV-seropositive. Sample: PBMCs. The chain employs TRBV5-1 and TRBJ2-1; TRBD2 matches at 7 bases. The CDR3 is CASSETLAESSYNEQFF. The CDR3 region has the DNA TGCGCCAGCAGCGAAACCCTAGCGGAATCTTCCTACAATGAGCAGTTCTTC.